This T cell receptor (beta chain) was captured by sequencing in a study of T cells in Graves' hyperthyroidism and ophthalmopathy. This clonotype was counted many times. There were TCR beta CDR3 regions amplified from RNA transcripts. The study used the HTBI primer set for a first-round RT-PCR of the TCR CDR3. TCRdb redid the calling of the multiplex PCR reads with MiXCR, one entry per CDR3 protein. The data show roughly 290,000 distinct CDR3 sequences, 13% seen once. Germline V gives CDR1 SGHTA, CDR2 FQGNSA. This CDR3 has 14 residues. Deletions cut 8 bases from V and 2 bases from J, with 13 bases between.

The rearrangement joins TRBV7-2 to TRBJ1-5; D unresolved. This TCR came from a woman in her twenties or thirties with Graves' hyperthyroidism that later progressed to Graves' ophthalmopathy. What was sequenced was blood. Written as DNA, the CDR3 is TGTGCCAGCTCTCCAAGTTGGGGCAATCAGCCCCAGCATTTT. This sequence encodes CASSPSWGNQPQHF.